The 15 T cell receptor beta chains in this list originate from one sample, sequenced in a study of identical twins. TCRdb called the 5' RACE reads again in MiXCR, with one record for every CDR3 protein. The sample records 650,000 to 750,000 distinct CDR3 sequences, over 20% being singletons. These records were also assigned to another study, of T cells expressing NK-cell markers.

The sequenced sample was PBMCs. Receptor source: a woman between 18 and 30 years old in good health.

The J gene is TRBJ1-5, the V gene TRBV20-1, with D perhaps matching TRBD1 (5 bases). The CDR3 is 16 residues long. The germline V gene encodes CDR1 DFQATT and CDR2 SNEGSKA (reference sequence). Trimming took off 2 bases at V and 4 bases at J, with 18 bases between the two ends. This chain's CDR3 is CSARNRLPQGNQPQHF. The CDR3 DNA reads TGCAGTGCTAGAAATAGGCTGCCTCAGGGAAATCAGCCCCAGCATTTT.

V is TRBV12-3 or TRBV12-4 and J is TRBJ2-7; the D gene is possibly TRBD2 (5 bases). The CDR3 sequence is 15 residues long. Trimming left V 3 bases short and J 0 bases short, with 12 bases between. The CDR3 DNA follows: TGTGCCAGCAGTTTTCGGGGATACGGCTCCTACGAGCAGTACTTC. Amino acid sequence: CASSFRGYGSYEQYF.

J is TRBJ1-6 and V is TRBV12-3 or TRBV12-4; D is unclear. The CDR3 extends over 13 amino acids. V lost 5 bases and J 7 bases, leaving 9 bases between the germline ends. CDR3 amino acids: CASSGQSNSPLHF. In DNA, the CDR3 is TGTGCCAGCAGTGGGCAGAGCAATTCACCCCTCCACTTT.

This clonotype was seen a single time. Without the conserved terminal phenylalanine or tryptophan, this CDR3 likely stems from a read error. This chain uses TRBV7-9 with TRBJ2-1, with 8 bases matching TRBD1. This CDR3 contains 16 residues. The J segment lost 2 bases and the V segment lost 0 bases, leaving 3 bases of the junction unmatched. The germline V gene has CDR1 SEHNR and CDR2 FQNEAQ (reference sequence). CDR3 residues: CASSLAGTGPYNEQFS. The CDR3, as DNA: TGTGCCAGCAGCTTAGCCGGGACAGGACCCTACAATGAGCAGTTCTCC.

The gene calls are TRBV20-1 and TRBJ2-5; D may be TRBD2 (10 bases). The V and J ends lost 1 base and 4 bases respectively, with 25 bases between them. CDR3 length equals 18 residues. Germline CDR1 and CDR2: DFQATT and SNEGSKA (reference sequence). The CDR3 DNA follows: TGCAGTGCTAGAGTTCTAGCGGGGGACAGGGAATCGAGAGAGACCCAGTACTTC. Its translation: CSARVLAGDRESRETQYF.

This clonotype was seen a few times. V is TRBV20-1 and J is TRBJ2-3, with no clear D. Germline V gene sequence: CDR1 DFQATT, CDR2 SNEGSKA (reference sequence). The CDR3 loop spans 14 amino acids. The V gene lost 8 bases and the J gene lost 2 bases, with 17 bases spanning the gap. CDR3 nucleotides: TGCAGTACCGCCGCCCCCGAGAACACAGATACGCAGTATTTT. This sequence encodes CSTAAPENTDTQYF.

The chain uses TRBV10-1 and TRBJ2-5; possible D gene TRBD1, 5 bases. The CDR3 is 13 amino acids. With 1 base removed from V and 5 bases from J, the gap between germline ends came to 8 bases. Per the germline V gene, CDR1 is WNHNN and CDR2 is SYGVQD (reference sequence). This chain's CDR3 is CASSEWTPETQYF. The CDR3 nucleotides read TGCGCCAGCAGTGAGTGGACACCGGAGACCCAGTACTTC.

This chain uses TRBV23-1 with TRBJ2-2; 9 bases fit TRBD1. TRBV23-1 is sorted into the ORF group, with uncertain function. The junction had 15 bases not matched to a gene; V was cut back by 4 bases and J by 6 bases. The CDR3 has 18 amino acids. CDR3 nucleotides: TGCGCCAGCAGTCGCCTACCATTTTTTGGACAGGGGTCCGGGGAGCTGTTTTTT. Protein product: CASSRLPFFGQGSGELFF.

This clonotype was found many times. This chain uses TRBV12-3 or TRBV12-4 with TRBJ1-2; D possibly corresponds to TRBD1 (5 bases). V was shortened by 7 bases and J by 4 bases, with 22 bases between the two germline ends. CDR3 length equals 16 residues. For the CDR3, the DNA is TGTGCCAGCACCCGGTGGTTGAGGGGCCAATCCTATGGCTACACCTTC. Protein: CASTRWLRGQSYGYTF.

This clonotype appeared a single time. This chain connects TRBV20-1 to TRBJ2-3; D gene ambiguous. Germline V gives CDR1 DFQATT, CDR2 SNEGSKA (reference sequence). The CDR3 length is 15 residues. V shed 2 bases and J shed 0 bases, with 12 bases lying between them. The DNA for the CDR3 is TGCAGTGCTAGAAAAAACGCGGCTAGCACAGATACGCAGTATTTT. The encoded protein is CSARKNAASTDTQYF.

This chain links TRBV15 with TRBJ2-2; tentative D call: TRBD2 (6 bases). The CDR3 has 15 amino acids. In germline, CDR1 is LNHNV, CDR2 YYDKDF (reference sequence). Trimming left V 4 bases short and J 0 bases short, with 9 bases between. In DNA, the CDR3 is TGTGCCACCAGCAATGCGGGATCGAACACCGGGGAGCTGTTTTTT. Translated: CATSNAGSNTGELFF.

V gene TRBV20-1 combines with J gene TRBJ1-3; D is unclear. V was shortened by 4 bases and J by 0 bases, with 10 bases between the two germline ends. CDR1 DFQATT and CDR2 SNEGSKA come from the germline V gene (reference sequence). This CDR3 comprises 14 residues. The CDR3 DNA sequence: TGCAGTGCTAAAACTGATTACTCTGGAAACACCATATATTTT. Translated: CSAKTDYSGNTIYF.

V usage is TRBV20-1 and J usage is TRBJ2-5, with 9 bases that match TRBD2. V shed 5 bases, J shed 4 bases, and the junction held 5 bases outside the gene matches. CDR3 length: 13 residues. Looked up from germline, CDR1 is DFQATT and CDR2 is SNEGSKA (reference sequence). CDR3 sequence: CSAGLAKGETQYF. As DNA, the CDR3 is TGCAGTGCTGGACTAGCGAAAGGAGAGACCCAGTACTTC.

The chain's CDR3 is CASSPGQGLDSPLHF. CDR3 sequence (DNA): TGCGCCAGCAGCCCGGGACAGGGGTTGGATTCACCCCTCCACTTT. This chain uses TRBV5-1 with TRBJ1-6; TRBD1 matches 10 bases. The V and J ends lost 4 bases and 8 bases, in that order; junction bases with no gene match: 6. The CDR3 extends over 15 amino acids. Germline values: CDR1 SGHRS, CDR2 YFSETQ.

This clonotype has a handful of counts. This sequence joins TRBV7-9 and TRBJ2-3; D may match TRBD1 or TRBD2 (5 bases each). Per the germline V gene, CDR1 is SEHNR and CDR2 is FQNEAQ (reference sequence). V was pared by 2 bases and J by 0 bases, with 12 bases between. This CDR3 has 16 amino acids. The CDR3 region is CASSLRVRDSTDTQYF. The CDR3 nucleotides read TGTGCCAGCAGCTTACGCGTCCGGGACAGCACAGATACGCAGTATTTT.